The 21 T cell receptor beta chains below all came from one sample that was sequenced in a study of cytomegalovirus exposure and HLA in healthy donors. 60 Vbeta and 13 Jbeta primers were used in PCR. Clones were read by immunoSEQ multiplex PCR, and TCRdb kept only the in-frame ones, dropping some. The sample has over 70,000 clones, 75% to 85% seen once. The sample taken for sequencing was PBMCs. Receptors originate from a young man in good health and CMV-seronegative.

This chain joins TRBV13 and TRBJ2-6; the D is unclear. The ends were cut back, 5 bases at V and 0 bases at J, with 5 bases in the middle. The CDR3 contains 14 residues. Germline V gene data show CDR1 as PRHDT and CDR2 as FYEKMQ (reference sequence). The CDR3 DNA reads TGTGCCAGCAGCCTTTACTCTGGGGCCAACGTCCTGACTTTC. The encoded protein is CASSLYSGANVLTF.

Turning to this clone: At the DNA level, this CDR3 is encoded by other sequences in the same sample as well. The chain has TRBV6-5 and TRBJ2-7; TRBD1 agrees at 7 bases. The V gene end was trimmed by 6 bases and the J gene end by 6 bases; junction bases not matched to a gene: 14. CDR3 length: 15 amino acids. Germline loops: CDR1 MNHEY, CDR2 SVGAGI. The chain's CDR3 is CASSSSTRGRGEQYF. As DNA, the CDR3 is TGTGCCAGCAGCTCATCAACTAGGGGGCGAGGCGAGCAGTACTTC.

On this clone itself: At the DNA level, this CDR3 is encoded by other sequences in the same sample as well. This chain joins TRBV5-1 and TRBJ1-2; TRBD1 aligns across 11 bases. V dropped 4 bases and J dropped 8; count of bases not matched to a gene: 4. This CDR3 is built from 13 residues. Germline loops: CDR1 SGHRS, CDR2 YFSETQ. The CDR3 reads CASSPGQGEGYTF. CDR3 nucleotide sequence: TGCGCCAGCAGCCCGGGACAGGGGGAAGGCTACACCTTC.

This chain links TRBV7-6 with TRBJ1-2; 7 nucleotides line up with TRBD1. Germline CDR1 is SGHVS and CDR2 is FNYEAQ. This CDR3 is 17 amino acids long. V gave up 4 bases and J gave up 2 bases; unmatched junction bases: 13. The CDR3 region has the DNA TGTGCCAGCAGCTCTCCGGACGACGGGACAGACAACTATGGCTACACCTTC. It codes for CASSSPDDGTDNYGYTF. The full variable domain, rest sourced from reference TRBV7-6 and TRBJ1-2, is GAGVSQSPRYKVTKRGQDVALRCDPISGHVSLYWYRQALGQGPEFLTYFNYEAQQDKSGLPNDRFSAERPEGSISTLTIQRTEQRDSAMYRCASSSPDDGTDNYGYTFGSGTRLTVV.

The chain carries TRBV7-2 and TRBJ1-1; D is uncertain. The V gene's germline CDR1 is SGHTA and CDR2 FQGNSA. The V gene lost 4 bases and the J gene lost 6 bases, with 12 bases spanning the gap. This CDR3 has 13 amino acids. Here the CDR3 reads CASSSPEVAEAFF. DNA of the CDR3: TGTGCCAGCAGCTCGCCCGAGGTGGCTGAAGCTTTCTTT.

This clone was counted a few times. The chain combines TRBV2 with TRBJ1-1; no firm D call. The CDR3 consists of 13 residues. The germline V gene has CDR1 SNHLY and CDR2 FYNNEI. V shed 4 bases and J shed 7 bases, with 13 bases lying between them. The chain's CDR3 is CASSVKPRVEAFF. CDR3 DNA: TGTGCCAGCAGTGTAAAGCCGCGGGTTGAAGCTTTCTTT. Combining the CDR3 with reference TRBV2 and TRBJ1-1 gives the whole variable domain EPEVTQTPSHQVTQMGQEVILRCVPISNHLYFYWYRQILGQKVEFLVSFYNNEISEKSEIFDDQFSVERPDGSNFTLKIRSTKLEDSAMYFCASSVKPRVEAFFGQGTRLTVV.

The V gene is TRBV10-1, the J gene TRBJ2-3; TRBD1 matches at 7 bases. V lost 3 bases, J lost 2 bases, and 2 bases stayed unmatched. Germline CDR1 WNHNN, CDR2 SYGVQD (reference sequence). This CDR3 spans 14 amino acids. CDR3 protein: CASSDGQDTDTQYF. DNA for the CDR3: TGCGCCAGCAGTGATGGACAGGACACAGATACGCAGTATTTT.

The chain uses TRBV18 and TRBJ2-2, with 11 bases lining up with TRBD2. This CDR3 contains 16 residues. V lost 6 bases, J lost 5 bases, and 8 bases stayed unmatched. Per the germline V gene, CDR1 is KGHSH and CDR2 is LQKENI. This chain's CDR3 is CASSPPGLAATGELFF. In nucleotides, the CDR3 is TGTGCCAGCTCCCCCCCGGGACTAGCGGCTACCGGGGAGCTGTTTTTT.

The chain employs TRBV6-5 and TRBJ1-2, with TRBD1 identical over 11 bases. Germline loops: CDR1 MNHEY, CDR2 SVGAGI. The length of the CDR3 is 14 residues. With 6 bases clipped from V and 4 bases from J, the junction kept 4 bases outside the gene matches. CDR3 sequence: CASRRGQGAYGYTF. In DNA form, the CDR3 reads TGTGCCAGCAGAAGAGGACAGGGGGCCTATGGCTACACCTTC.

The chain is built from TRBV9 and TRBJ1-6; D uncertain. Trimming took 4 bases from V and 8 from J, leaving 13 bases between them. This CDR3 is built from 14 residues. Germline values: CDR1 SGDLS, CDR2 YYNGEE. The CDR3 protein is CASSPRRADSPLHF. CDR3 bases: TGTGCCAGCAGCCCACGGAGGGCTGATTCACCCCTCCACTTT.

The J gene is TRBJ1-2, the V gene TRBV30; tentatively, D is TRBD1 (6 bases). V lost 4 bases to trimming and J lost 8 bases, with 17 bases between them. In germline, CDR1 is GTSNPN, CDR2 SVGIG (reference sequence). CDR3 length: 13 amino acids. This CDR3 reads CAWTPDRLNGYTF. CDR3 in DNA: TGTGCCTGGACCCCTGACAGGCTGAACGGCTACACCTTC.

The chain combines TRBV2 with TRBJ1-6; TRBD1 is a possible D gene (6 bases). V was cut by 6 bases and J by 0 bases, with 15 bases left in between. This CDR3 has 17 residues. Germline CDR1 SNHLY, CDR2 FYNNEI. The CDR3 here is CASRVDRPSSYNSPLHF. For the CDR3, the DNA is TGTGCCAGCAGGGTTGACAGGCCGAGCTCCTATAATTCACCCCTCCACTTT.

The gene calls are TRBV30 and TRBJ1-5; possible D gene TRBD1, 6 bases. Germline loops: CDR1 GTSNPN, CDR2 SVGIG (reference sequence). CDR3 length: 13 amino acids. V lost 3 bases and J 4 bases, leaving 10 bases between the germline ends. CDR3 sequence: CAWSPDSNQPQHF. DNA of the CDR3: TGTGCCTGGAGCCCGGACAGTAATCAGCCCCAGCATTTT.

The rearrangement links TRBV18 to TRBJ2-7, with D perhaps TRBD1 (6 bases). The germline V and J ends were trimmed by 0 bases and 6 bases, with 9 bases remaining between them. CDR3 length equals 13 residues. Germline loops: CDR1 KGHSH, CDR2 LQKENI. The CDR3: CASSPPGTSEQYF. CDR3 nucleotides: TGTGCCAGCTCACCACCAGGGACAAGCGAGCAGTACTTC. Drawing the rest from reference TRBV18 and TRBJ2-7, the complete variable domain is NAGVMQNPRHLVRRRGQEARLRCSPMKGHSHVYWYRQLPEEGLKFMVYLQKENIIDESGMPKERFSAEFPKEGPSILRIQQVVRGDSAAYFCASSPPGTSEQYFGPGTRLTVT.

V gene TRBV2 combines with J gene TRBJ2-1; 8 bases line up with TRBD2. CDR3 size: 16 residues. Germline loops: CDR1 SNHLY, CDR2 FYNNEI. After removal of 3 bases from V and 6 bases from J, the junction contained 10 bases not matched to a gene. CDR3 loop: CASSEGMERGFNEQFF. The DNA for the CDR3 is TGTGCCAGCAGTGAGGGGATGGAGCGGGGGTTCAATGAGCAGTTCTTC.

The rearrangement links TRBV5-8 to TRBJ2-4, with a possible D match to TRBD2 (5 bases). Trimming took off 3 bases at V and 8 bases at J, with 12 bases between the two ends. The length of the CDR3 is 13 residues. CDR1 and CDR2 (germline): SGHTS, YDEGEE. In DNA form, the CDR3 reads TGTGCCAGCAGCTATTCCGGGGTGGACATTCAGTACTTC. As protein: CASSYSGVDIQYF.

The chain is built from TRBV2 and TRBJ1-5, with no clear D. This CDR3 is 15 amino acids long. V was cut by 7 bases and J by 6 bases, with 19 bases left in between. Germline V lookup: CDR1 SNHLY, CDR2 FYNNEI. The CDR3 sequence is CASIMSEGVGQPQHF. The CDR3 coding sequence is TGTGCCAGCATCATGTCTGAGGGAGTGGGTCAGCCCCAGCATTTT.

The chain links TRBV7-3 to TRBJ1-6, with TRBD1 identical over 10 bases. The CDR3 is made up of 14 amino acids. Germline values: CDR1 SGHTA, CDR2 FQGTGA. J was trimmed by 8 bases and V by 5 bases; bases with no gene match: 3. CDR3 bases: TGTGCCAGCAGCATGACAGGGGGCGATTCACCCCTCCACTTT. Residues: CASSMTGGDSPLHF.

J is TRBJ1-6 and V is TRBV15; D not resolved. Germline assignment: CDR1 LNHNV and CDR2 YYDKDF (reference sequence). Trimming cost V 1 base and J 8 bases, with 3 bases left between them. This CDR3 is 12 amino acids long. CDR3 sequence: CATSRADSPLHF. CDR3 nucleotides: TGTGCCACCAGCAGAGCGGATTCACCCCTCCACTTT.

This chain connects TRBV4-1 to TRBJ1-5; 8 bases agree with TRBD1. Unmatched junction bases numbered 7, after V lost 0 bases and J lost 0 bases. Germline V gene data show CDR1 as MGHRA and CDR2 as YSYEKL. The CDR3 contains 18 residues. CDR3 sequence reads: CASSQDRNRGASNQPQHF. The CDR3 DNA is TGCGCCAGCAGCCAAGATCGTAACAGGGGGGCTAGCAATCAGCCCCAGCATTTT.

This clone was observed a handful of times. The V call is TRBV30, the J call TRBJ1-1; 8 bases match TRBD1. Looked up from germline, CDR1 is GTSNPN and CDR2 is SVGIG (reference sequence). The CDR3 is 13 residues long. The junction had 6 bases not matched to a gene; V was cut back by 4 bases and J by 5 bases. The CDR3 DNA sequence: TGTGCCTGGACACAGGGGGTTCGAACTGAAGCTTTCTTT. Translated, it gives CAWTQGVRTEAFF.